This paragraph reports one TCR beta chain. This clone was seen just once. Its specific antigen is unknown. Qualities for individual bases were not recorded, and no much larger clone is one base off. Trimming takes 2 bases off V and 4 bases off J; junction bases not matched to a gene: 3. The germline V gene specifies SGHTA as CDR1 and FQGNSA as CDR2. The CDR3, cysteine through phenylalanine, is 15 amino acids long. The only DNA kept is the CDR3, 45 bases in frame from the first base. The data were obtained in a study of blood T cell repertoires in COVID-19 (TCRdb year 2020). About the investigation overall: The collaborator samples originated in the United States, Italy and Spain and spanned the acute and convalescent phases of COVID-19. Where available, HLA class I and class II types were obtained from metadata supplied by the sample provider rather than from assay-based typing. A freely available public database, intended as a resource for researchers studying the immune response to SARS-CoV-2, is where the repertoires were released. Subjects who had been exposed to COVID-19, were actively infected with it, or had recovered from it provided the deeply sampled blood TCRbeta repertoires that made up the dataset. The samples were drawn from the first 160 participants of the ongoing ImmuneRACE study and from 1,254 subjects provided by 6 global collaborators. The prospective study material was composed of cDNA or gDNA derived from T cells, B-cell-depleted T cells, or PBMCs. Sample metadata almost always included a de-identified subject ID, COVID-19 status, age in years and sex.

TCRbeta CDR3 regions were amplified from genomic DNA using the immunoSEQ Assay, a bias-controlled multiplex PCR. The study's own analysis went as follows. Within the assay, amplification of reference gene primers was used to estimate how many nucleated cells each sample contained. To quantify the absolute abundance of each unique TCRbeta CDR3 rearrangement, sequence reads were collapsed and filtered. For each sample, productive Simpson clonality was calculated as the square root of Simpson's diversity index across productive rearrangements. TCRdb stores this immuneACCESS table with in-frame sequences only. Part of the clones is absent; in the studies checked, under half of the shortfall reflects unresolved V genes, and no reason is known for the rest. V, J and clone size reflect that table, while D and trimming were determined from the DNA. Across this sample there are 650,000 to 800,000 clones, with around 90% seen only once. The top ten clonotypes cover approximately 0.25% of the sample.

What the work shows at the level of the full study, not this receptor alone: Clinical and demographic metadata were provided uncurated, with the amount varying by source and participant.

Each collaborating institution followed its own protocols to collect whole blood in K2EDTA tubes. For TCRbeta analysis, collaborator samples were shipped as frozen whole blood, as isolated PBMCs, or as DNA extracted from either sample type. The V and J segments used are TRBV7-2 and TRBJ2-3, and 10 junction bases match TRBD2. The sequence came from a woman between 18 and 30 years old with acute or convalescent COVID-19. Sequencing was carried out using peripheral blood. The DNA sequence reads TGTGCCAGCAGCTTACCTACTAGCGGGGCAGATACGCAGTATTTT. This gives the protein CASSLPTSGADTQYF.